A single sample gave rise to the 27 T cell receptor beta chains below, sequenced in a study of CD8+ T cells in alopecia areata. The authors extracted RNA and reverse transcribed it into cDNA as the sequencing template. The protocol was immunoSEQ multiplex PCR, while the TCRdb copy is restricted to in-frame clones and leaves out a portion. This table holds 140,000 to 150,000 clones, roughly 50% found once. The specimen comprised CD4+ T cells sorted from blood, sampled at week 0. Receptors were obtained from a human donor with alopecia areata.

The chain's CDR3 is CASSQGDRSGANVLTF. The CDR3 nucleotides are TGTGCCAGCAGTCAAGGAGACAGATCTGGGGCCAACGTCCTGACTTTC. The chain uses TRBV25-1 and TRBJ2-6; a weak D match, TRBD1 (5 bases). Trimming removed 5 bases at V and 1 base at J, with 12 bases between. The germline gives CDR1 MGHDK, CDR2 SYGVNS. CDR3 length equals 16 residues. Variable domain in full (rest from reference TRBV25-1 and TRBJ2-6): EADIYQTPRYLVIGTGKKITLECSQTMGHDKMYWYQQDPGMELHLIHYSYGVNSTEKGDLSSESTVSRIRTEHFPLTLESARPSHTSQYLCASSQGDRSGANVLTFGAGSRLTVL.

The chain employs TRBV6-5 and TRBJ1-2, with D tentatively TRBD1 (6 bases). CDR3 length: 14 amino acids. V lost 2 bases and J 7 bases, leaving 14 bases between the germline ends. Germline CDR1 is MNHEY and CDR2 is SVGAGI. The CDR3 is CASSYTNSQGGYTF. The CDR3 region has the DNA TGTGCCAGCAGTTACACGAACTCACAGGGTGGCTACACCTTC.

The chain joins TRBV7-2 to TRBJ1-1, with TRBD1 identical over 7 bases. Germline V gives CDR1 SGHTA, CDR2 FQGNSA. This CDR3 comprises 14 residues. The J segment lost 0 bases and the V segment lost 5 bases, leaving 3 bases of the junction unmatched. The CDR3 spells CASSQTGMNTEAFF. The CDR3 region has the DNA TGTGCCAGCAGCCAGACAGGGATGAACACTGAAGCTTTCTTT.

The chain joins TRBV18 to TRBJ1-2, with a weak D call TRBD1 (6 bases). The CDR3 sequence is 13 residues long. The germline gives CDR1 KGHSH, CDR2 LQKENI. V was pared by 4 bases and J by 10 bases, with 16 bases between. Here the CDR3 reads CASSLLGQGIYTF. DNA for the CDR3: TGTGCCAGCTCACTGCTTGGTCAGGGGATCTACACCTTC.

In the case of this clone: A much larger clone differs by one base, so this may be a read error. The same CDR3 can be traced to other DNA sequences in this sample. The chain couples TRBV5-6 to TRBJ2-5, with D unclear. Germline CDR1 and CDR2: SGHDT and YYEEEE. The V and J ends lost 2 bases and 4 bases respectively, with 3 bases between them. The CDR3 extends over 11 amino acids. CDR3 residues: CASSLRETQYF. In nucleotides, the CDR3 is TGTGCCAGCAGCTTAAGAGAGACCCAGTACTTC.

The chain is built from TRBV5-1 and TRBJ1-2; D might be TRBD1 (5 bases). The CDR3 contains 14 residues. In germline, CDR1 is SGHRS, CDR2 YFSETQ. The V and J ends lost 5 bases and 8 bases respectively, with 19 bases between them. In DNA form, the CDR3 reads TGCGCCAGCAGAATGACAGCCTTTAATGGGGGCTACACCTTC. Protein: CASRMTAFNGGYTF.

The genes are TRBV7-3 and TRBJ1-1; TRBD1 might be the D (6 bases). V lost 6 bases, J lost 1 base, and 9 bases lay in between. Germline-derived CDR1 and CDR2 are SGHTA and FQGTGA. This CDR3 is 13 amino acids long. Written as DNA, the CDR3 is TGTGCCAGCAGTAAACAGGGGAACACTGAAGCTTTCTTT. Its protein is CASSKQGNTEAFF.

This clone was counted once. The V and J genes are TRBV6-5 and TRBJ2-3; 9 bases map to TRBD2. Germline V lookup: CDR1 MNHEY, CDR2 SVGAGI. CDR3 size: 14 residues. The V segment lost 6 bases and the J segment 3 bases; nucleotides outside the gene matches: 4. CDR3 amino acids: CASRSSGGTDTQYF. CDR3 coding DNA: TGTGCCAGCAGATCCAGCGGGGGGACAGATACGCAGTATTTT.

V gene TRBV5-1 combines with J gene TRBJ2-7; D assignment may be TRBD1 or TRBD2 (6 bases each). Germline values: CDR1 SGHRS, CDR2 YFSETQ. Trimming shortened V by 0 bases and J by 0 bases, and 13 bases separated the two germline ends. There are 16 residues in the CDR3. The CDR3 nucleotides are TGCGCCAGCAGCTTGGCTGGGGGGCGCGCCTCCTACGAGCAGTACTTC. It is translated as CASSLAGGRASYEQYF.

The chain has TRBV7-2 and TRBJ2-7; maybe TRBD1 (6 bases). Germline V gene data show CDR1 as SGHTA and CDR2 as FQGNSA. The V end was cut by 5 bases, the J end by 3 bases, with 14 bases between. This CDR3 is built from 14 residues. The CDR3 bases are TGTGCCAGCAGCCCATCAGGACAGATCTACGAGCAGTACTTC. It encodes CASSPSGQIYEQYF.

V gene TRBV7-2 combines with J gene TRBJ2-5, with 8 bases matching TRBD2. Germline trimming cut 5 bases from V and 5 bases from J; bases unmatched to any gene: 13. CDR3 length: 16 amino acids. Germline CDR1 is SGHTA and CDR2 is FQGNSA. CDR3: CASSPHFSGAGETQYF. In DNA form, the CDR3 reads TGTGCCAGCAGCCCTCACTTTAGCGGGGCGGGGGAGACCCAGTACTTC.

The chain is built from TRBV29-1 and TRBJ2-3, with 9 bases that match TRBD2. V shed 1 base and J 10 bases; nucleotides not matched to a gene: 6. Germline-derived CDR1 and CDR2 are SQVTM and ANQGSEA. The CDR3 is made up of 13 amino acids. The CDR3 region has the DNA TGCAGCGTTGAAGGGCTAGCGGGGAATGCGCAGTATTTT. Its protein product is CSVEGLAGNAQYF.

Here the CDR3 reads CASSPRQGHYEQYF. CDR3 DNA: TGTGCCAGCAGCCCCCGACAGGGACACTACGAGCAGTACTTC. The V and J genes are TRBV7-9 and TRBJ2-7; 7 bases agree with TRBD1. The CDR3 runs to 14 residues. CDR1 SEHNR and CDR2 FQNEAQ come from the germline V gene (reference sequence). The J segment lost 3 bases and the V segment lost 5 bases, leaving 7 bases of the junction unmatched.

The chain carries TRBV11-3 and TRBJ2-3; no firm D call. The CDR3 extends over 16 amino acids. CDR1 and CDR2 from the germline V gene are SGHNT and YENEEA. V lost 1 base and J 3 bases, leaving 14 bases between the germline ends. The CDR3 bases are TGTGCCAGCAGCTTAGGCGAGCGTGCGTTAACAGATACGCAGTATTTT. Amino acid sequence: CASSLGERALTDTQYF.

The chain couples TRBV7-2 to TRBJ2-2; D call uncertain. The CDR3 has 14 residues. The germline CDR1 and CDR2 sequences are SGHTA and FQGNSA. Between the trimmed V and J ends, which lost 2 bases and 4 bases, there was a span of 8 bases. The CDR3 sequence is CASSLSISTGELFF. The CDR3 DNA reads TGTGCCAGCAGCTTATCCATTTCCACCGGGGAGCTGTTTTTT.

This chain uses TRBV5-6 with TRBJ2-1; 10 bases fit TRBD1. V lost 6 bases and J lost 5; bases outside the gene matches: 11. The CDR3 loop spans 16 amino acids. The germline CDR1 and CDR2 sequences are SGHDT and YYEEEE. CDR3 DNA: TGTGCCAGCACCAGACCCCGGGACAGGGGCCACAATGAGCAGTTCTTC. Translating it yields CASTRPRDRGHNEQFF.

V is TRBV19 and J is TRBJ1-6; 9 bases match TRBD1. V trimming: 6 bases; J trimming: 4 bases; junction bases outside the gene matches: 4. Per the germline V gene, CDR1 is LNHDA and CDR2 is SQIVND (reference sequence). The CDR3 is made up of 15 amino acids. CDR3 amino acids: CASRLGQGYNSPLHF. The CDR3 DNA is TGTGCCAGTAGACTCGGACAGGGGTATAATTCACCCCTCCACTTT.

This clone is a singleton in its sample. The chain carries TRBV29-1 and TRBJ2-7; D gene uncertain. Germline V gene lookup returns CDR1 SQVTM and CDR2 ANQGSEA. Trimming took 4 bases from V and 5 from J, leaving 15 bases between them. The CDR3 runs to 13 residues. CDR3 coding DNA: TGCAGCGTTGCGGCCTTTGGGTCCAACGAGCAGTACTTC. Protein product: CSVAAFGSNEQYF.

V is TRBV7-9 and J is TRBJ2-5; no clear D gene. This CDR3 has 14 amino acids. Per germline, CDR1 SEHNR and CDR2 FQNEAQ (reference sequence). V was pared by 5 bases and J by 2 bases, with 12 bases between. For the CDR3, the DNA is TGTGCCAGCAGCCCCCGAGCTCAGCAAGAGACCCAGTACTTC. Amino acid sequence: CASSPRAQQETQYF.

In this sample, this clone turned up once. The chain combines TRBV7-2 with TRBJ2-7, with D unresolved. Trimming left V 1 base short and J 2 bases short, with 12 bases between. The CDR3 is 15 amino acids. Germline loops: CDR1 SGHTA, CDR2 FQGNSA. The DNA for the CDR3 is TGTGCCAGCAGCTTAGGGGTAGCCTACCCCTACGAGCAGTACTTC. It encodes CASSLGVAYPYEQYF.

The chain joins TRBV29-1 to TRBJ2-1; D is possibly TRBD2 (7 bases). The CDR3 contains 12 residues. The V gene lost 7 bases and the J gene lost 5 bases, with 12 bases spanning the gap. Germline V gene lookup returns CDR1 SQVTM and CDR2 ANQGSEA. In DNA, the CDR3 is TGCAGCGGGGGCGGGGGCAACAATGAGCAGTTCTTC. Translated, it gives CSGGGGNNEQFF.

The chain links TRBV6-6 to TRBJ2-5; 8 bases match TRBD1. The CDR3 is made up of 15 amino acids. V shed 2 bases, J shed 3 bases, and the junction held 5 bases outside the gene matches. The germline gives CDR1 MNHNY, CDR2 SVGAGI (reference sequence). The CDR3 DNA sequence: TGTGCCAGCAGTTACCCCCAGGGACAGGAAGAGACCCAGTACTTC. Its protein is CASSYPQGQEETQYF.

The V and J genes are TRBV7-2 and TRBJ1-6; D uncertain. Looked up from germline, CDR1 is SGHTA and CDR2 is FQGNSA. The germline V and J ends were trimmed by 2 bases and 10 bases, with 9 bases remaining between them. The CDR3 is made up of 13 amino acids. The CDR3 coding sequence is TGTGCCAGCAGCTTAAAGGCCCGATCACCCCTCCACTTT. It codes for CASSLKARSPLHF.

The chain is built from TRBV18 and TRBJ1-6, with 12 positions matching TRBD1. The V and J ends lost 5 bases and 13 bases, in that order; junction bases with no gene match: 6. The CDR3 is made up of 14 amino acids. Germline CDR1 KGHSH, CDR2 LQKENI. The DNA of the CDR3 is TGTGCCAGCTCAACCGGGACAGGGGGCTACCCCCTCCACTTT. It encodes CASSTGTGGYPLHF.

The chain combines TRBV7-2 with TRBJ2-2; a possible D gene is TRBD1 (5 bases). Germline CDR1 reads SGHTA; CDR2 reads FQGNSA. Trimming removed 1 base at V and 1 base at J, with 7 bases between. This CDR3 region has 15 residues. This CDR3 reads CASSLEGLNTGELFF. The DNA for the CDR3 is TGTGCCAGCAGCTTAGAGGGGCTGAACACCGGGGAGCTGTTTTTT.

This chain uses TRBV5-6 with TRBJ1-5; no clear D. CDR3 length: 15 amino acids. Trimming left V 1 base short and J 0 bases short, with 8 bases between. Germline lookup yields CDR1 SGHDT and CDR2 YYEEEE. The CDR3 nucleotides are TGTGCCAGCAGCTTGAAGGGTATTAGCAATCAGCCCCAGCATTTT. It encodes CASSLKGISNQPQHF.

The chain carries TRBV29-1 and TRBJ2-1; 7 bases fit TRBD2. The CDR3 extends over 13 amino acids. The V gene end was trimmed by 6 bases and the J gene end by 7 bases; junction bases not matched to a gene: 9. CDR1 and CDR2 (germline): SQVTM, ANQGSEA. CDR3 nucleotide sequence: TGCAGCGTGATAGGGACGGGAGGAAATGAGCAGTTCTTC. It codes for CSVIGTGGNEQFF.